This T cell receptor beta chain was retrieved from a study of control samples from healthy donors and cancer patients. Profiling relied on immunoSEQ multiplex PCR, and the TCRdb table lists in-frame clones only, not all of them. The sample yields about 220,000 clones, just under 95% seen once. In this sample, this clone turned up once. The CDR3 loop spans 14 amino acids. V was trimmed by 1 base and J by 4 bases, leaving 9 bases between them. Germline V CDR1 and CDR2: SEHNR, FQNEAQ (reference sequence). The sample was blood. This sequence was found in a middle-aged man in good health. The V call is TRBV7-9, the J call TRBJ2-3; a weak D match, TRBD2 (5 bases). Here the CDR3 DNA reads TGTGCCAGCAGCTTAGGCGGGTTATCAGATACGCAGTATTTT. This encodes CASSLGGLSDTQYF.